Listed here are 18 T cell receptor beta chains from one sample, sequenced in a study of beta chain features in type 1 diabetes (dated by TCRdb to the late 2010s). Library creation used the immunoSEQ multiplex PCR assay. All of the isolated RNA was reverse transcribed with the High Capacity cDNA Reverse Transcription Kit, so expressed TCRB transcripts were sequenced. What TCRdb holds here is the immuneACCESS table cut down to in-frame rearrangements. Part of the clones is not present; checked against another copy, under half of the missing clones reflect an unresolved V gene, and the others are unexplained. This sample comprises 300,000 or so clones, around 8.5% of them detected only once. The ten largest clones take up over 0.95% of the sample. What the study reported, not specific to this receptor: Type 1 diabetes patients showed a moderate but significant shortening of TCRB CDR3 length in all four CD4+ subsets.

The antigens of these receptors remain unknown. The sequenced material came from central memory CD4+ T cells from blood. The receptor set was obtained from a man aged 25-45 years with type 1 diabetes.

The J gene is TRBJ2-7, the V gene TRBV7-2; D call uncertain. The V and J ends lost 1 base and 7 bases respectively, with 8 bases between them. Germline V gene data show CDR1 as SGHTA and CDR2 as FQGNSA. This CDR3 region has 12 residues. The CDR3 region has the DNA TGTGCCAGCAGCTTAGGAAACACTGAGCAGTACTTC. Translated: CASSLGNTEQYF.

Ten or more counts support this clone. The chain employs TRBV7-2 and TRBJ1-4, with D perhaps matching TRBD1 (6 bases). This CDR3 comprises 14 residues. The germline gives CDR1 SGHTA, CDR2 FQGNSA. V was cut by 2 bases and J by 8 bases, with 12 bases left in between. CDR3 region: CASSLRAGQEKLFF. The CDR3 DNA reads TGTGCCAGCAGCTTAAGGGCGGGACAAGAAAAACTGTTTTTT.

This clone was detected a few times. The chain employs TRBV28 and TRBJ1-3; 7 nucleotides line up with TRBD1. Germline V CDR1 and CDR2: MDHEN, SYDVKM. The CDR3 is made up of 15 amino acids. V shed 6 bases, J shed 4 bases, and the junction held 9 bases outside the gene matches. CDR3 nucleotide sequence: TGTGCCAGCAGCTACGCCGAGACAGGGGGAAACACCATATATTTT. This translates into CASSYAETGGNTIYF.

This rearrangement joins TRBV27 to TRBJ2-5; TRBD2 agrees at 8 bases. With 5 bases clipped from V and 5 bases from J, the junction kept 7 bases outside the gene matches. This CDR3 spans 14 amino acids. The germline gives CDR1 MNHEY, CDR2 SMNVEV (reference sequence). The CDR3 reads CASSSSGAPETQYF. The CDR3 DNA reads TGTGCCAGCAGTAGTAGCGGGGCGCCGGAGACCCAGTACTTC.

This clone occurred a few times. V and J are TRBV21-1 and TRBJ1-2; the table gives TRBD1 as D, unverified against the DNA. TRBV21-1 is deemed a pseudogene. The length of the CDR3 is 12 residues. CDR3 amino acids: CASSKDSYGYTF. CDR3 coding DNA: TGTGCCAGCAGCAAAGACAGTTATGGCTACACCTTC.

This clone was found a few times. The chain joins TRBV18 to TRBJ1-6; D might be TRBD1 (6 bases). Germline V gives CDR1 KGHSH, CDR2 LQKENI. The CDR3 totals 15 residues. V was shortened by 0 bases and J by 9 bases, with 12 bases between the two germline ends. The CDR3 spells CASSPPPGGSSPLHF. The CDR3 DNA sequence: TGTGCCAGCTCACCACCGCCCGGGGGCAGTTCACCCCTCCACTTT.

Only a few counts were recorded for this clone. The chain combines TRBV30 with TRBJ2-7; 8 bases are a match to TRBD2. The V gene end was trimmed by 2 bases and the J gene end by 5 bases; junction bases not matched to a gene: 5. The CDR3 totals 13 residues. Germline V gene lookup returns CDR1 GTSNPN and CDR2 SVGIG (reference sequence). Here the CDR3 DNA reads TGTGCCTGGAGTAGAGGAGCGGGGGACGAGCAGTACTTC. Encoded protein: CAWSRGAGDEQYF.

The genes are TRBV29-1 and TRBJ2-5, with 7 bases that match TRBD1. The J call may be in error: the DNA end matches TRBJ2-7 better. CDR1 and CDR2 from the germline V gene are SQVTM and ANQGSEA. The CDR3 contains 12 residues. CDR3 protein: CSVAKTGYEQYF. CDR3 nucleotides: TGCAGCGTTGCCAAGACAGGGTACGAGCAGTACTTC.

Comment on this clone: Sequence at one end of the junction differs from germline and may be a read error. The V gene is TRBV7-7, the J gene TRBJ2-3; D is perhaps TRBD1 (6 bases). From germline, CDR1 is SSHAT and CDR2 FNYEAQ (reference sequence). This CDR3 comprises 17 residues. The CDR3 coding sequence is TGTGCTAGCAGCTCGTCCTTAGTGACAGGCCGCACAGATACGCAGTATTTT. It specifies CASSSSLVTGRTDTQYF.

This clone was observed many times. The identical CDR3 is also encoded by other nucleotide sequences in the sample. J is TRBJ1-2 and V is TRBV7-2; TRBD1 is a possible D gene (6 bases). The CDR3 has 13 residues. V was cut by 5 bases and J by 3 bases, with 10 bases left in between. Germline V gene lookup returns CDR1 SGHTA and CDR2 FQGNSA. The CDR3 reads CASSPRQDYGYTF. The DNA of the CDR3 is TGTGCCAGCAGCCCGCGACAGGACTATGGCTACACCTTC. Filled out from reference TRBV7-2 and TRBJ1-2, the complete variable domain reads GAGVSQSPSNKVTEKGKDVELRCDPISGHTALYWYRQSLGQGLEFLIYFQGNSAPDKSGLPSDRFSAERTGGSVSTLTIQRTQQEDSAVYLCASSPRQDYGYTFGSGTRLTVV.

J is TRBJ1-5 and V is TRBV19, with TRBD1 matching over 11 bases. Trimming removed 8 bases from V and 6 bases from J; junction bases left unmatched: 9. The CDR3 loop spans 15 amino acids. Per germline, CDR1 LNHDA and CDR2 SQIVND (reference sequence). The CDR3: CASSRDRGSGQPQHF. For the CDR3, the DNA is TGTGCCAGTTCCCGGGACAGGGGGTCCGGTCAGCCCCAGCATTTT.

This clone was counted only a few times. The chain uses TRBV7-8 and TRBJ1-5; 7 nucleotides line up with TRBD1. V lost 0 bases and J lost 7; bases outside the gene matches: 3. The CDR3 has 14 amino acids. CDR1 is SGHVS and CDR2 is FQNEAQ in the germline V gene. The CDR3 bases are TGTGCCAGCAGCTTAGCAGAGGGACAGCAGCCCCAGCATTTT. It is translated as CASSLAEGQQPQHF.

This clone was detected a few times. Mismatch with germline at one junction end may stem from a read error. V and J are TRBV7-7 and TRBJ2-5; maybe TRBD1 (6 bases). This CDR3 contains 18 residues. CDR1 SSHAT and CDR2 FNYEAQ come from the germline V gene (reference sequence). The CDR3 nucleotides read TGTGCTAGCAGCTTTCGGGTCCCGACAGGAGCGGCCCAAGAGACCCAGTACTTC. Translated: CASSFRVPTGAAQETQYF.

The chain has TRBV6-5 and TRBJ2-1, with 7 positions matching TRBD1. Trimming cost V 2 bases and J 5 bases; bases outside gene matches: 6. Germline CDR1 and CDR2: MNHEY and SVGAGI. This CDR3 comprises 15 residues. CDR3 sequence reads: CASSYQGTDDNEQFF. CDR3 DNA sequence: TGTGCCAGCAGTTACCAAGGGACAGATGACAATGAGCAGTTCTTC.

This clone appeared a few times. This rearrangement joins TRBV10-3 to TRBJ1-2, with D unclear. The length of the CDR3 is 10 residues. V was trimmed by 10 bases and J by 8 bases, leaving 11 bases between them. Looked up from germline, CDR1 is ENHRY and CDR2 is SYGVKD. CDR3 sequence reads: CATREGGYTF. The DNA for the CDR3 is TGTGCCACCCGGGAAGGAGGCTACACCTTC.

This chain links TRBV6-1 with TRBJ2-7, with a tentative D call TRBD2 (5 bases). Per germline, CDR1 MNHNS and CDR2 SASEGT. CDR3 length equals 15 residues. Trimming shortened V by 4 bases and J by 3 bases, and 16 bases separated the two germline ends. Here the CDR3 reads CASSGGPVSGYEQYF. The CDR3, as DNA: TGTGCCAGCAGTGGAGGACCGGTCAGCGGCTACGAGCAGTACTTC.

This clone was observed a few times. This sequence joins TRBV11-2 and TRBJ1-6; D not certain. Germline-derived CDR1 and CDR2 are SGHAT and FQNNGV. There are 15 residues in the CDR3. The ends were cut back, 6 bases at V and 5 bases at J, with 14 bases in the middle. CDR3 residues: CASSQPTRDNSPLHF. DNA for the CDR3: TGTGCCAGCAGTCAACCGACACGGGATAATTCACCCCTCCACTTT. The variable domain in full, with the rest retrieved from reference TRBV11-2 and TRBJ1-6, is EAGVAQSPRYKIIEKRQSVAFWCNPISGHATLYWYQQILGQGPKLLIQFQNNGVVDDSQLPKDRFSAERLKGVDSTLKIQPAKLEDSAVYLCASSQPTRDNSPLHFGNGTRLTVT.

The V and J genes are TRBV25-1 and TRBJ2-1, with TRBD2 identical over 10 bases. The CDR3 is 14 amino acids. Germline V gene data show CDR1 as MGHDK and CDR2 as SYGVNS. V lost 3 bases and J lost 10; bases outside the gene matches: 6. CDR3 sequence (DNA): TGTGCCAGCAGTGAGACTAGCGGGTTGTGGGAGCAGTTCTTC. Residues: CASSETSGLWEQFF.